This T cell receptor (beta chain) came from a study of T cell repertoires in cytomegalovirus infection. Background on the study: Signatures in public TCR beta sequences pointed to both CMV infection and matching HLA type. Whole-study findings and limits: The ex vivo response was dominated by HLA-C-restricted CMV-specific TCR beta clonotypes. Pooled public TCR beta family frequency picked out CMV carriers with the relevant HLA.

In regard to this clonotype: Antigen specificity is unknown.

TCRdb analysed the reads with MiXCR anew, one entry per CDR3 protein. The sample has some 160,000 distinct CDR3 sequences, roughly a sixth seen once. V trimming: 3 bases; J trimming: 6 bases; junction bases outside the gene matches: 2. This CDR3 is 14 amino acids long. Looked up from germline, CDR1 is MRHNA and CDR2 is SNTAGT. The chain joins TRBV6-4 to TRBJ2-1; TRBD2 matches 10 bases. The sequencing sample was made of CD8+ T cells from PBMCs. This receptor was identified in a human donor in good health (CMV status not recorded). Some clones in this sample may be carry-over from other donors' samples. The DNA for the CDR3 is TGTGCCAGCAGTGATCCTAGCGGGGGCAATGAGCAGTTCTTC. Translating it yields CASSDPSGGNEQFF.